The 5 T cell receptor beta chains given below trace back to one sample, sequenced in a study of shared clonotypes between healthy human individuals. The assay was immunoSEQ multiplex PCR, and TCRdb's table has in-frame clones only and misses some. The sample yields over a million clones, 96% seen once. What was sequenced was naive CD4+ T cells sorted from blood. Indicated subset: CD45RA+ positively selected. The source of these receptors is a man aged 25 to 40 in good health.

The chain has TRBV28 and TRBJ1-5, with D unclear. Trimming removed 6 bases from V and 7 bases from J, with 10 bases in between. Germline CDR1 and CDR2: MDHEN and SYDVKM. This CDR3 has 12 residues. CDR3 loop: CASREYNQPQHF. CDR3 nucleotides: TGTGCCAGCAGGGAGTACAACCAGCCCCAGCATTTT.

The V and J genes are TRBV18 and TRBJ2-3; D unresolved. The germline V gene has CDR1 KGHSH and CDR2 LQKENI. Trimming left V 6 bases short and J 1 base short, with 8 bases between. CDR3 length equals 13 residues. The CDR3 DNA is TGTGCCAGCTCCGACTCACGCACAGATACGCAGTATTTT. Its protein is CASSDSRTDTQYF.

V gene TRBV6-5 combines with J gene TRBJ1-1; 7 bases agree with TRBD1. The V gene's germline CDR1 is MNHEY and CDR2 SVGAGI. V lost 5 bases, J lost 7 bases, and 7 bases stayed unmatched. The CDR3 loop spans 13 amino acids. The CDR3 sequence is CASSQGGTVEAFF. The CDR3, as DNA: TGTGCCAGCAGTCAGGGGGGGACAGTTGAAGCTTTCTTT.

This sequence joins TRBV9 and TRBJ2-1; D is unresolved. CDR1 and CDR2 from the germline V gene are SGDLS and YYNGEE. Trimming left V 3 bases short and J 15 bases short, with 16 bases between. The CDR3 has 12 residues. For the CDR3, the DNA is TGTGCCAGCAGCGGGTCACCGGGCCGCCGGTTCTTC. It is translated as CASSGSPGRRFF.

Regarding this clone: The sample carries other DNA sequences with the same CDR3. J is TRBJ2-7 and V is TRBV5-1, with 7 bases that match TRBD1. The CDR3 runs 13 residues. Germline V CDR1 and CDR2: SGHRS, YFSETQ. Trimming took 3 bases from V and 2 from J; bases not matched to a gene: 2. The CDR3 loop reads CASSSGQTYEQYF. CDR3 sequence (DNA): TGCGCCAGCAGCTCGGGACAGACCTACGAGCAGTACTTC.